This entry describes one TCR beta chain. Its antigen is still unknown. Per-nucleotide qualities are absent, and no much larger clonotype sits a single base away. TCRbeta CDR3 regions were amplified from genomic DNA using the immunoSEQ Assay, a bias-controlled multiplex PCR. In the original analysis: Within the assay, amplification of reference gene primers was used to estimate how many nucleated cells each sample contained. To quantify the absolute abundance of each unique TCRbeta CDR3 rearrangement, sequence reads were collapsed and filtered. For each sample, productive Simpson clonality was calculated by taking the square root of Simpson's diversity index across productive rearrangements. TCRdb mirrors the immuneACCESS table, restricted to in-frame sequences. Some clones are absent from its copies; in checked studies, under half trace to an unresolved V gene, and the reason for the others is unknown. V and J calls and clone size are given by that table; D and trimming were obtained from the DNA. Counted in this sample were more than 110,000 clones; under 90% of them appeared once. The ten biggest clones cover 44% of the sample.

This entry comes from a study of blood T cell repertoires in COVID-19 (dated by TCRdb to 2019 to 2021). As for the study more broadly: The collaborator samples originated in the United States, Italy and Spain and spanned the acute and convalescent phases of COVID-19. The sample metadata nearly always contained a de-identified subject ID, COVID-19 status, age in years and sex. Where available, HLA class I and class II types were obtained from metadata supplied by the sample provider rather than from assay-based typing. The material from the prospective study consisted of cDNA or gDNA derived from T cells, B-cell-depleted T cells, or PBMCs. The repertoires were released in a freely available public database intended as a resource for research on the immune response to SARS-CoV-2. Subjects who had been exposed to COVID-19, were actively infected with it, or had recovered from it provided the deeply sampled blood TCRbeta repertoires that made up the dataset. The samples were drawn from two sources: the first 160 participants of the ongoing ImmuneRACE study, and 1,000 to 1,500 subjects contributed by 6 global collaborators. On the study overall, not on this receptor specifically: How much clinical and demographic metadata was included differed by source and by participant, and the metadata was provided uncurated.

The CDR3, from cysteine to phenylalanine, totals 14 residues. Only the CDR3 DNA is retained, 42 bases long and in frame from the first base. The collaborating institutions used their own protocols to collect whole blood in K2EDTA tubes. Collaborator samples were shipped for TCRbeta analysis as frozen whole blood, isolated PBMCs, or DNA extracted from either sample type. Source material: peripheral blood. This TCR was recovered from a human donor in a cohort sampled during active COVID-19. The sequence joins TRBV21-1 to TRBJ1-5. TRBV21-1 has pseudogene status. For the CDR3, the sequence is CASRTRYGNQPQHF. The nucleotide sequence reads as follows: TGTGCCAGCAGAACCCGGTACGGCAATCAGCCCCAGCATTTT.